The TCR beta chain described here comes from a study of cytomegalovirus exposure and HLA in healthy donors. Points from the study as a whole: Accurate prediction of HLA-A and HLA-B alleles (for most subjects) was reportedly achieved from TCR beta sequences.

The PCR had 60 Vbeta and 13 Jbeta primers. Only in-frame clones appear in the TCRdb table, and some are missing; sequencing was by immunoSEQ multiplex PCR. The sample includes 150,000 to 200,000 clones, roughly four fifths seen only once; the top ten take approximately 2%. This clone showed up just a few times. Its antigen is undetermined. Specimen: PBMCs. The sequence derives from a woman aged 18-29 years in good health and CMV-seropositive.

Here the CDR3 DNA reads TGTGCCAGCAGCTCCACTCCGGGACTAGCGGGGGGTGAGCAGTTCTTC. This codes for CASSSTPGLAGGEQFF. This sequence joins TRBV7-3 and TRBJ2-1, with 15 bases identical to TRBD2. The CDR3 totals 16 residues. The junction had 7 bases not matched to a gene; V was cut back by 4 bases and J by 9 bases. The germline CDR1 and CDR2 sequences are SGHTA and FQGTGA.